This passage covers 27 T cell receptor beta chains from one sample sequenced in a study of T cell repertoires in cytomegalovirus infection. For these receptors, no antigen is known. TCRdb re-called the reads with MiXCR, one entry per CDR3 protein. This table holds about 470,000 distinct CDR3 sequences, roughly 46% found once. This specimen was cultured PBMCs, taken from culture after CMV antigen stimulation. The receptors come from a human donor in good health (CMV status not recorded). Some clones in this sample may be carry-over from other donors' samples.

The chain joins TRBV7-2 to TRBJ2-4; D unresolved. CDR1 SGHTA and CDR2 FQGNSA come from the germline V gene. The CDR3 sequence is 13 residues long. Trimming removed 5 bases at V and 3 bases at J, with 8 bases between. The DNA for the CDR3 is TGTGCCAGCAGCAGGACGGGCAAAAACATTCAGTACTTC. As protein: CASSRTGKNIQYF.

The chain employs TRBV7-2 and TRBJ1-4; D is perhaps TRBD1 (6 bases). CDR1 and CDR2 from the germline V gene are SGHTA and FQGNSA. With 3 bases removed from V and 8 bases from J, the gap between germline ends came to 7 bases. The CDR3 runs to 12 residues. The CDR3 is CASSFGQEKLFF. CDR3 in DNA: TGTGCCAGCAGCTTCGGACAGGAAAAACTGTTTTTT.

CDR3 loop: CASSEGLSENYEQYF. DNA of the CDR3: TGTGCCAGCAGCGAGGGCCTCTCAGAGAACTACGAGCAGTACTTC. The chain carries TRBV7-9 and TRBJ2-7; TRBD2 is a possible D gene (5 bases). Trimming removed 5 bases from V and 3 bases from J, with 17 bases in between. CDR1 and CDR2 (germline): SEHNR, FQNEAQ (reference sequence). The CDR3 is 15 amino acids.

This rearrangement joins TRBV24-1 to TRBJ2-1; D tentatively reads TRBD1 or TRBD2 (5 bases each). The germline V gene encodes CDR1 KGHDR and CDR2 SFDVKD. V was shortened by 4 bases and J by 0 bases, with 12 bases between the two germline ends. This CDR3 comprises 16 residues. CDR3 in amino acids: CATSEGRTSSYNEQFF. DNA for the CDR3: TGTGCCACCAGTGAGGGACGGACCAGCTCCTACAATGAGCAGTTCTTC.

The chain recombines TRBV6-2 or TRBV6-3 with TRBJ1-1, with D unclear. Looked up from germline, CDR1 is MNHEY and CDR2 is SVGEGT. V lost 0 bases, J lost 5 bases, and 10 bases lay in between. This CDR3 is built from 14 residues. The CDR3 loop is CASSYSHLETEAFF. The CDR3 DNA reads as TGTGCCAGCAGTTACTCGCATTTGGAAACTGAAGCTTTCTTT.

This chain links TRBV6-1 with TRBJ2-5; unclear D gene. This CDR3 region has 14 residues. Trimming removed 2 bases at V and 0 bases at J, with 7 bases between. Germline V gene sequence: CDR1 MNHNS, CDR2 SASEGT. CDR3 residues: CASSEQPNQETQYF. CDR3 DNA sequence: TGTGCCAGCAGTGAACAGCCTAACCAAGAGACCCAGTACTTC.

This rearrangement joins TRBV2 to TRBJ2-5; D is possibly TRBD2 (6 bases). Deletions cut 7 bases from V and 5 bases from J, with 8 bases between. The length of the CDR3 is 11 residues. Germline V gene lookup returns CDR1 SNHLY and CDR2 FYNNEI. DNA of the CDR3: TGTGCCAGCACGGGAGAGGAGACCCAGTACTTC. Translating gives CASTGEETQYF.

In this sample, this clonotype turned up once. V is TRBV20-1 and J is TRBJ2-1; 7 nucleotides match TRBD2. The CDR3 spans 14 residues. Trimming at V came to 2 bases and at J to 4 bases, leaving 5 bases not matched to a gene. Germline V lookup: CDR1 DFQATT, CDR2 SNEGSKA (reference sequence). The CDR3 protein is CSARSGLEYNEQFF. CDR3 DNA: TGCAGTGCTAGATCTGGACTAGAATACAATGAGCAGTTCTTC.

CDR3 sequence (DNA): TGCAGTGCTAAAGGGGCAGATACGCAGTATTTT. Amino acid sequence: CSAKGADTQYF. The rearrangement uses TRBV20-1 and TRBJ2-3; tentatively, D is TRBD1 (5 bases). CDR1 and CDR2 (germline): DFQATT, SNEGSKA (reference sequence). There are 11 residues in the CDR3. Trimming shortened V by 4 bases and J by 4 bases, and 6 bases separated the two germline ends.

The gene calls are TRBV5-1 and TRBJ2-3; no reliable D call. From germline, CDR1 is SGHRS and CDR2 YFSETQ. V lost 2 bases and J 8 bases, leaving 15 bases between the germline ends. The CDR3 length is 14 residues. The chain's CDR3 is CASSFSSAELTQYF. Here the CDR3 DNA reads TGCGCCAGCAGCTTCTCAAGCGCCGAACTTACGCAGTATTTT.

CDR3: CASSQVRTVSYEQYF. For the CDR3, the DNA is TGCGCCAGCAGCCAAGTACGGACAGTCTCCTACGAGCAGTACTTC. The rearrangement uses TRBV4-3 and TRBJ2-7; D is possibly TRBD1 (6 bases). V lost 1 base and J lost 0, with 10 bases in between. The CDR3 has 15 amino acids. Germline CDR1 reads LGHNA; CDR2 reads YSLEER.

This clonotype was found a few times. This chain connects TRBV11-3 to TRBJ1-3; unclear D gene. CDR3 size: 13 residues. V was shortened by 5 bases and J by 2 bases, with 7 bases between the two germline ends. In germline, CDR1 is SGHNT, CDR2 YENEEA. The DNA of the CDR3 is TGTGCCAGCAGCGAAGCTCCTGGAAACACCATATATTTT. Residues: CASSEAPGNTIYF.

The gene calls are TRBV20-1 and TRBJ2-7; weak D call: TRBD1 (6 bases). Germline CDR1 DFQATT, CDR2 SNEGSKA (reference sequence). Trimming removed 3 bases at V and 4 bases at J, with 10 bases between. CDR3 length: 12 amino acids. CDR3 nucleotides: TGCAGTGCTAGTGAAACAGGGTACGAGCAGTACTTC. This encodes CSASETGYEQYF.

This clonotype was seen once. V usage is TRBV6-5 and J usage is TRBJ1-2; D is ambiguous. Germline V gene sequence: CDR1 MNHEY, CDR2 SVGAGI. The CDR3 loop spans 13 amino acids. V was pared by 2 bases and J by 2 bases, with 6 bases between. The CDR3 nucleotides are TGTGCCAGCAGTTACCAGTTAAACTATGGCTACACCTTC. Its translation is CASSYQLNYGYTF.

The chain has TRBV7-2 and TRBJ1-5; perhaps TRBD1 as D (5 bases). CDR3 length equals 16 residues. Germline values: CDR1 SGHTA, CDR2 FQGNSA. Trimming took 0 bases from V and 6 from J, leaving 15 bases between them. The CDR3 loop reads CASSLATTLGGQPQHF. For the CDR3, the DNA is TGTGCCAGCAGCTTAGCGACGACTCTGGGGGGTCAGCCCCAGCATTTT.

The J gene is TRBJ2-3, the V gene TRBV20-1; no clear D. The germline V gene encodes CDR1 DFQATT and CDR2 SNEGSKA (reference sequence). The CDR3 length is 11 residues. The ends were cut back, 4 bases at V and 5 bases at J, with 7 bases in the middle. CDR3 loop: CSATPKDTQYF. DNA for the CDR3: TGCAGTGCTACCCCAAAAGATACGCAGTATTTT.

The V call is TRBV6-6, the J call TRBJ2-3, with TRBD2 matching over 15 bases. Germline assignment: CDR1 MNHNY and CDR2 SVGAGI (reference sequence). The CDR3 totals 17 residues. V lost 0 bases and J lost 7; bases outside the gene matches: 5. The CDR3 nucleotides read TGTGCCAGCAGTTACTCCGGGACTAGCGGGGGGCGGAATACGCAGTATTTT. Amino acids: CASSYSGTSGGRNTQYF.

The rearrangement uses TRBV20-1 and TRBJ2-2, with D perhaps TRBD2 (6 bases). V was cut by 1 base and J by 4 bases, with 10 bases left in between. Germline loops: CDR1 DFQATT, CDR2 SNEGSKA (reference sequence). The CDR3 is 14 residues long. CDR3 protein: CSARVGEATGELFF. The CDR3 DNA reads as TGCAGTGCTAGAGTAGGGGAGGCCACCGGGGAGCTGTTTTTT.

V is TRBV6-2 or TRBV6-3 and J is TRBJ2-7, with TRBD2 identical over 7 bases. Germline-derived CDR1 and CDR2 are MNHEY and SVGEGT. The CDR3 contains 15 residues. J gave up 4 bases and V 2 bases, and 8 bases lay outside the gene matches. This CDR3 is CASSYPREAVYEQYF. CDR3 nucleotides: TGTGCCAGCAGTTACCCTCGGGAGGCCGTTTACGAGCAGTACTTC.

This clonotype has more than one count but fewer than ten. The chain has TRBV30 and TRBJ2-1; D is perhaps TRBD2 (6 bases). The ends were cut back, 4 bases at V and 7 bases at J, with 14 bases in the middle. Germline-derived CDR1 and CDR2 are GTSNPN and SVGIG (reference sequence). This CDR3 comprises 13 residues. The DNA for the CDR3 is TGTGCCTGGATCCCTTGGGGGGAAAATGAGCAGTTCTTC. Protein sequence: CAWIPWGENEQFF.

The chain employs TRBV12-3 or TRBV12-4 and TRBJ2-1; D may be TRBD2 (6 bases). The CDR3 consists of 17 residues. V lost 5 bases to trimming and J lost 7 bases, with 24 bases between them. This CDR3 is CASSPQIGGGSPNEQFF. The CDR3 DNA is TGTGCCAGCAGTCCCCAAATAGGCGGAGGGTCCCCAAATGAGCAGTTCTTC.

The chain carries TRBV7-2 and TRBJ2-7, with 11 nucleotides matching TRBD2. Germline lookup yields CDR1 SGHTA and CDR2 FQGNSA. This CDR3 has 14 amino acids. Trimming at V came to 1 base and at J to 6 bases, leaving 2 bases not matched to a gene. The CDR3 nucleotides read TGTGCCAGCAGCTTAGGGCTAGCGGGGGGCGAGCAGTACTTC. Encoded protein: CASSLGLAGGEQYF. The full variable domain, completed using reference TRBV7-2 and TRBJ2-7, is GAGVSQSPSNKVTEKGKDVELRCDPISGHTALYWYRQSLGQGLEFLIYFQGNSAPDKSGLPSDRFSAERTGGSVSTLTIQRTQQEDSAVYLCASSLGLAGGEQYFGPGTRLTVT.

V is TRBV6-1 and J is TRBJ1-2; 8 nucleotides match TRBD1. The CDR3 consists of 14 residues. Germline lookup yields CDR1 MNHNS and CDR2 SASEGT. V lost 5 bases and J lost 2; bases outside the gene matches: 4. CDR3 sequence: CASSTRDRNYGYTF. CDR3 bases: TGTGCCAGCAGTACACGGGACAGGAACTATGGCTACACCTTC.

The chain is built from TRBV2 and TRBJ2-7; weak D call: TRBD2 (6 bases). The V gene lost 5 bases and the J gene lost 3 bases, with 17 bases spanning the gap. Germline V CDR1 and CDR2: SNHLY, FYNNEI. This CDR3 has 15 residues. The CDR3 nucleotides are TGTGCCAGCAGTAGCCGCGGGACTGCACTCTACGAGCAGTACTTC. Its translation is CASSSRGTALYEQYF.

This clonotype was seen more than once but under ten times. The DNA of the CDR3 is TGTGCCAGCAGTGACAGGGGCCCAGATACGCAGTATTTT. It yields the protein CASSDRGPDTQYF. The chain is built from TRBV6-2 or TRBV6-3 and TRBJ2-3; 8 bases are a match to TRBD1. The CDR3 is made up of 13 amino acids. With V trimmed by 5 bases and J by 4 bases, 2 bases remained unmatched. Per germline, CDR1 MNHEY and CDR2 SVGEGT.

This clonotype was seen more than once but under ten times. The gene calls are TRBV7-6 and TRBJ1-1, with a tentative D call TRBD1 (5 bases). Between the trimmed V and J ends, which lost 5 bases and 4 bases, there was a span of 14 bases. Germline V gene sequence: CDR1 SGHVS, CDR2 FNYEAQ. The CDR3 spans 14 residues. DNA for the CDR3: TGTGCCAGCAGCCCCCTCATGGGGCCCACTGAAGCTTTCTTT. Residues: CASSPLMGPTEAFF.

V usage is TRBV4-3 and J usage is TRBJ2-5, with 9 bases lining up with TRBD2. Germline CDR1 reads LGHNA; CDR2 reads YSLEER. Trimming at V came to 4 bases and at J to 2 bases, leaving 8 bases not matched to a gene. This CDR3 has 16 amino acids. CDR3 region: CASSRRAGLAQETQYF. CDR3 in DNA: TGCGCCAGCAGCCGCCGAGCGGGACTAGCACAAGAGACCCAGTACTTC.